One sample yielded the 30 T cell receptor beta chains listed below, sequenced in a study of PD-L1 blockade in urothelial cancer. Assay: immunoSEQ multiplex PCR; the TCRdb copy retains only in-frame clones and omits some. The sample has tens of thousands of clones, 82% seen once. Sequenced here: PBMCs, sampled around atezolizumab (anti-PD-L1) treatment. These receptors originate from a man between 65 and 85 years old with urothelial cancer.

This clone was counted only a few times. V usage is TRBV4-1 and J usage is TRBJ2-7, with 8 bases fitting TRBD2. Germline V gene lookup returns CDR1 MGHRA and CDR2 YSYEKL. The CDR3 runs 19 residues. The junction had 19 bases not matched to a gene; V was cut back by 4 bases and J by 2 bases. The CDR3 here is CASSPLPLRLAGATYEQYF. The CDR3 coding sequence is TGCGCCAGCAGCCCGTTGCCGCTACGGCTAGCGGGCGCCACCTACGAGCAGTACTTC.

The DNA for the CDR3 is TGCGCCAGCAGCTTTGCGGAAACGGGAGTTGAGCAGTTCTTC. This gives the protein CASSFAETGVEQFF. The chain links TRBV5-1 to TRBJ2-1; D might be TRBD2 (6 bases). Germline lookup yields CDR1 SGHRS and CDR2 YFSETQ. This CDR3 is 14 amino acids long. V dropped 2 bases and J dropped 9 bases, with 15 bases sitting between them.

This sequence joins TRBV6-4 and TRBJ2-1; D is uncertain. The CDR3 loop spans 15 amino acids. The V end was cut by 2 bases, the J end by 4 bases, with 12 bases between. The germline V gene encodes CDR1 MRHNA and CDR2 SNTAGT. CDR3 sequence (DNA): TGTGCCAGCAGTGACCTAAACGGCAGGTACAATGAGCAGTTCTTC. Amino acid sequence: CASSDLNGRYNEQFF.

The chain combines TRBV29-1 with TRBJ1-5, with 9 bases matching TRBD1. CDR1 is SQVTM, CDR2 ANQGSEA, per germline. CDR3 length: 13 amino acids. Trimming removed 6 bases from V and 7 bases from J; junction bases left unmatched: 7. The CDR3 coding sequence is TGCAGCGTCGGGACAGGGAGAGAACAGCCCCAGCATTTT. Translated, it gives CSVGTGREQPQHF. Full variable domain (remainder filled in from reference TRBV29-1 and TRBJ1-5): SAVISQKPSRDICQRGTSLTIQCQVDSQVTMMFWYRQQPGQSLTLIATANQGSEATYESGFVIDKFPISRPNLTFSTLTVSNMSPEDSSIYLCSVGTGREQPQHFGDGTRLSIL.

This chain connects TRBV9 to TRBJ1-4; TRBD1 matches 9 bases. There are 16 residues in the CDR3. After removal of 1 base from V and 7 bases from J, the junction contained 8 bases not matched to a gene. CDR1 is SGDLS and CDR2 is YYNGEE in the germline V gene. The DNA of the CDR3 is TGTGCCAGCAGCGTATCCGCGGGACAGGGCCGTGAAAAACTGTTTTTT. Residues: CASSVSAGQGREKLFF.

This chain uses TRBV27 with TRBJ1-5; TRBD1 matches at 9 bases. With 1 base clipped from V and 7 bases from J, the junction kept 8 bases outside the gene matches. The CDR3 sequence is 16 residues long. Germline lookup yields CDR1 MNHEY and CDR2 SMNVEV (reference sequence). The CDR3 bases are TGTGCCAGCAGTTTATGGGGACAGGGTAGTGTGCAGCCCCAGCATTTT. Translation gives CASSLWGQGSVQPQHF.

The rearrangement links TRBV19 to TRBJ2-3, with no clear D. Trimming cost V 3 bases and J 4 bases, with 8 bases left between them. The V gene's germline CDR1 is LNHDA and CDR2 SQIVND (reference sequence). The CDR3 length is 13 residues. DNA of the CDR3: TGTGCCAGTAGTATGGAGTCGGCAGATACGCAGTATTTT. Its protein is CASSMESADTQYF.

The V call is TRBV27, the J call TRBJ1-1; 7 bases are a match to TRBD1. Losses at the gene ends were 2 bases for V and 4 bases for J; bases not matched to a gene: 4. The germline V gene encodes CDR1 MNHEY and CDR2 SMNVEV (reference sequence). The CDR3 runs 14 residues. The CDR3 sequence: CASSLHRGSTEAFF. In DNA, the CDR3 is TGTGCCAGCAGTTTACACAGGGGTTCCACTGAAGCTTTCTTT.

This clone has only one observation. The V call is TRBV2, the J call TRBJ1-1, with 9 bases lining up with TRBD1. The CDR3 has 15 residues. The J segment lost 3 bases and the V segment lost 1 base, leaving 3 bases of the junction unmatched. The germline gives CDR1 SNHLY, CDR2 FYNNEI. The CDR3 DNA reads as TGTGCCAGCAGTGAAGACAGGGGGCAGGACACTGAAGCTTTCTTT. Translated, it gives CASSEDRGQDTEAFF.

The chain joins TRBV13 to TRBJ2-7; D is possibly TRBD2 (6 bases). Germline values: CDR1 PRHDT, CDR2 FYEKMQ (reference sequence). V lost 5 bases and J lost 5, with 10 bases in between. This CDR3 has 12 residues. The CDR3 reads CASSRRGHEQYF. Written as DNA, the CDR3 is TGTGCCAGCAGCCGGAGGGGCCACGAGCAGTACTTC.

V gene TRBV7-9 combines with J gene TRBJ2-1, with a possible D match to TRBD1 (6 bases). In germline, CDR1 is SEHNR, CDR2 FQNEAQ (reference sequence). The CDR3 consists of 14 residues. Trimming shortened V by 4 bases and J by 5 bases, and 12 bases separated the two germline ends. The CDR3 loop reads CASSSLDRNNEQFF. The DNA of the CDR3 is TGTGCCAGCAGCTCCCTTGACAGGAACAATGAGCAGTTCTTC.

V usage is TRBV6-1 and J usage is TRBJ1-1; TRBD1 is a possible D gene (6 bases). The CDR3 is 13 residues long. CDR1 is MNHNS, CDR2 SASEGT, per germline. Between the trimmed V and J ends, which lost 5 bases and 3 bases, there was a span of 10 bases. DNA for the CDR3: TGTGCCAGCAGTAGACAGGCTCACACTGAAGCTTTCTTT. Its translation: CASSRQAHTEAFF.

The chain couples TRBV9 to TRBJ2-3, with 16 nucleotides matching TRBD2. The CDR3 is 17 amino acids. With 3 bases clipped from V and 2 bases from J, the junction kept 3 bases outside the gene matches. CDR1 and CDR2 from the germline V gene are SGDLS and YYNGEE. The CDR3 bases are TGTGCCAGCAGCGCGGGACTAGCGGGAGGGGTCACAGATACGCAGTATTTT. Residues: CASSAGLAGGVTDTQYF. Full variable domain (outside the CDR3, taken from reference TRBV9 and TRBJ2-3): DSGVTQTPKHLITATGQRVTLRCSPRSGDLSVYWYQQSLDQGLQFLIQYYNGEERAKGNILERFSAQQFPDLHSELNLSSLELGDSALYFCASSAGLAGGVTDTQYFGPGTRLTVL.

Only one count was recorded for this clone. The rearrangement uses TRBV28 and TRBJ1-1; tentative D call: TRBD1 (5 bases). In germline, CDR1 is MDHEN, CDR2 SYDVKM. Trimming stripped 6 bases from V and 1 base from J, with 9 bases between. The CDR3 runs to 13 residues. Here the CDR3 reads CASRLQANTEAFF. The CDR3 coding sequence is TGTGCCAGCAGGCTACAGGCGAACACTGAAGCTTTCTTT.

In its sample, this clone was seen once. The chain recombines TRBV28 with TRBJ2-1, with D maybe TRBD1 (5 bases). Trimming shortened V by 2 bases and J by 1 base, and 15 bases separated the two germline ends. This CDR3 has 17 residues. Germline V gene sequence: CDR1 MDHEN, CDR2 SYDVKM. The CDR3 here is CASSLRGGAGSYNEQFF. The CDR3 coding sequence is TGTGCCAGCAGTTTAAGGGGTGGGGCCGGTTCCTACAATGAGCAGTTCTTC.

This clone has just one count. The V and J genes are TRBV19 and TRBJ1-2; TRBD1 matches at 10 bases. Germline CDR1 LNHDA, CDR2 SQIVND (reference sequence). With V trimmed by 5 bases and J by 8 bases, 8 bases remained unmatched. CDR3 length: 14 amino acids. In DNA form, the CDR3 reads TGTGCCAGTAGTCCCGGGACAGGGGCTGAAGGCTACACCTTC. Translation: CASSPGTGAEGYTF. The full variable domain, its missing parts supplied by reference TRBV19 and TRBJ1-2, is DGGITQSPKYLFRKEGQNVTLSCEQNLNHDAMYWYRQDPGQGLRLIYYSQIVNDFQKGDIAEGYSVSREKKESFPLTVTSAQKNPTAFYLCASSPGTGAEGYTFGSGTRLTVV.

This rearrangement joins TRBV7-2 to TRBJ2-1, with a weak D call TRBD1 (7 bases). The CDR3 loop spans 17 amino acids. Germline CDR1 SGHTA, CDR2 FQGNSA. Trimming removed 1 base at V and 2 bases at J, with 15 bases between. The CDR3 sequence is CASSLVGGGGAYNEQFF. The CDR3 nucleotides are TGTGCCAGCAGCTTAGTAGGGGGCGGAGGGGCCTACAATGAGCAGTTCTTC. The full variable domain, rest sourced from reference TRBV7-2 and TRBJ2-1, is GAGVSQSPSNKVTEKGKDVELRCDPISGHTALYWYRQSLGQGLEFLIYFQGNSAPDKSGLPSDRFSAERTGGSVSTLTIQRTQQEDSAVYLCASSLVGGGGAYNEQFFGPGTRLTVL.

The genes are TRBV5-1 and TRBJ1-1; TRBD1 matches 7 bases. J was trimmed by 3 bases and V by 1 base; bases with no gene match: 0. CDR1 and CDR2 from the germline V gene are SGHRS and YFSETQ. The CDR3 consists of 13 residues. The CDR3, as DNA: TGCGCCAGCAGCTTGACAGGGGACACTGAAGCTTTCTTT. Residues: CASSLTGDTEAFF.

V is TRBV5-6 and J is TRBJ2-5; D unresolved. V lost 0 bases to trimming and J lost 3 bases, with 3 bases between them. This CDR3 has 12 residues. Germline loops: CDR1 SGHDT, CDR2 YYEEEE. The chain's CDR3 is CASSLVEETQYF. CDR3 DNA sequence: TGTGCCAGCAGCTTGGTCGAAGAGACCCAGTACTTC.

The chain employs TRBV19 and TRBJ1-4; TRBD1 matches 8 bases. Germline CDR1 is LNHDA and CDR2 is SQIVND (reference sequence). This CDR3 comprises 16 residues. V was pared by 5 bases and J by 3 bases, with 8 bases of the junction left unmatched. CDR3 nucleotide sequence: TGTGCCAGTAGTCGCCTCGGGACAGGTTCTAATGAAAAACTGTTTTTT. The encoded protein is CASSRLGTGSNEKLFF.

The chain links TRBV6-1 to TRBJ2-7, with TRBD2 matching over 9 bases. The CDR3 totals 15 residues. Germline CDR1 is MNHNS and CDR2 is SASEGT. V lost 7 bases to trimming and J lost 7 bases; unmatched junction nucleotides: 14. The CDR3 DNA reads TGTGCCAGCACTCAAGGGAGGGTGCGGGGGGGGGAGCAGTACTTC. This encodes CASTQGRVRGGEQYF.

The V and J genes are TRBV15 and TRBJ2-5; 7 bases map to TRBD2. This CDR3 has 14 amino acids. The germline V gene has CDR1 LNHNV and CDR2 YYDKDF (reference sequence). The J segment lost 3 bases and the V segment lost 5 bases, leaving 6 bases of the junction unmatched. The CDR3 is CATSGLSGEETQYF. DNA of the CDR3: TGTGCCACCAGCGGACTAAGCGGGGAAGAGACCCAGTACTTC.

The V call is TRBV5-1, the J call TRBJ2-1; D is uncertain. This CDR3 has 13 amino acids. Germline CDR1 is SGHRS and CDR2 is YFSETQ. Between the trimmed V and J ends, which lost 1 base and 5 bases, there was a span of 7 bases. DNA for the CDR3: TGCGCCAGCAGCTTGCCTAGAGACAATGAGCAGTTCTTC. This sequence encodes CASSLPRDNEQFF.

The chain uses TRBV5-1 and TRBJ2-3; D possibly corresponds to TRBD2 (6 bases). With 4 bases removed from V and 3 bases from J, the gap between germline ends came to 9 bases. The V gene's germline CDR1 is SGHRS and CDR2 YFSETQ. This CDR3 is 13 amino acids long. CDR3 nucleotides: TGCGCCAGCAGCCCCGGGACTACAGATACGCAGTATTTT. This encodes CASSPGTTDTQYF.

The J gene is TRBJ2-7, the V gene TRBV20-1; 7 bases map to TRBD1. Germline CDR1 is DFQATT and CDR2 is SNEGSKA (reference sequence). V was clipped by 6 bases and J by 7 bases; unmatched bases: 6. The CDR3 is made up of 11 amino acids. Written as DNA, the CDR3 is TGCAGTGCCTGGACAGGTCGTGAGCAGTACTTC. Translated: CSAWTGREQYF.

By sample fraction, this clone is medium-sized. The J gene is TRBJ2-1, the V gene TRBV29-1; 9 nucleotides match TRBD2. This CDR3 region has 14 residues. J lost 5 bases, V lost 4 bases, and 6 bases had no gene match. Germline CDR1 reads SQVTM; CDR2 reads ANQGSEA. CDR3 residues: CSVASLAGHNEQFF. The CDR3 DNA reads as TGCAGCGTTGCGTCTCTAGCGGGACACAATGAGCAGTTCTTC.

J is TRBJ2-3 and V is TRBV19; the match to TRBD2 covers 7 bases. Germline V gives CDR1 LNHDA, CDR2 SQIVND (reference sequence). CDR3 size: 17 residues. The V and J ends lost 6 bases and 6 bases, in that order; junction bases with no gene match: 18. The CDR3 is CASSYSGLQEHGDTQYF. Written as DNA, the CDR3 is TGTGCCAGTAGCTATAGCGGGTTGCAGGAGCACGGGGATACGCAGTATTTT. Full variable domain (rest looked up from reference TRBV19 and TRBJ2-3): DGGITQSPKYLFRKEGQNVTLSCEQNLNHDAMYWYRQDPGQGLRLIYYSQIVNDFQKGDIAEGYSVSREKKESFPLTVTSAQKNPTAFYLCASSYSGLQEHGDTQYFGPGTRLTVL.

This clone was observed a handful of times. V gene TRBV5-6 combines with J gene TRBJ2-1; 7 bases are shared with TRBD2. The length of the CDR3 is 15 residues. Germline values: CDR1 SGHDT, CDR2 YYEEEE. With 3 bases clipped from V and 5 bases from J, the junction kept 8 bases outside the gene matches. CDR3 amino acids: CASSSPRLAHNEQFF. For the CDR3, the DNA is TGTGCCAGCAGCTCCCCCCGACTAGCCCACAATGAGCAGTTCTTC.

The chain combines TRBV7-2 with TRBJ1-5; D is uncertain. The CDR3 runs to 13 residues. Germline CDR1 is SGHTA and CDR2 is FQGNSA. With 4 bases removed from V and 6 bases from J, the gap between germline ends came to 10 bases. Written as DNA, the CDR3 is TGTGCCAGCAGCTCAGCAGCCCCTCAGCCCCAGCATTTT. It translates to CASSSAAPQPQHF.

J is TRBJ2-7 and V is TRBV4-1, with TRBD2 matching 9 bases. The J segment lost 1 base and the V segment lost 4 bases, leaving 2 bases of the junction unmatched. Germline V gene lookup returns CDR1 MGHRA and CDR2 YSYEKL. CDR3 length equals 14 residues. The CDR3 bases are TGCGCCAGCAGCCTAAGCGGGAGGTCCTACGAGCAGTACTTC. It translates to CASSLSGRSYEQYF.